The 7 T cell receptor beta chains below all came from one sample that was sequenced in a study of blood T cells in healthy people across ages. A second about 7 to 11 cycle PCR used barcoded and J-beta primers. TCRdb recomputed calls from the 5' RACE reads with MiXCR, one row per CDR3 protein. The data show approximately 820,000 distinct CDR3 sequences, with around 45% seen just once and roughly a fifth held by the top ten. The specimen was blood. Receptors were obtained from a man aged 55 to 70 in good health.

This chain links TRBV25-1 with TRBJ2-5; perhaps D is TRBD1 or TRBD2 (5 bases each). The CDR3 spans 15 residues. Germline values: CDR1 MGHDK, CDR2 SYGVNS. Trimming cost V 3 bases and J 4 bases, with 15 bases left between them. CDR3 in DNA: TGTGCCAGCAGTGAGATTGGGCAGGGACCAGAGACCCAGTACTTC. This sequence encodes CASSEIGQGPETQYF. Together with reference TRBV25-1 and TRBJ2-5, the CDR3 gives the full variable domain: EADIYQTPRYLVIGTGKKITLECSQTMGHDKMYWYQQDPGMELHLIHYSYGVNSTEKGDLSSESTVSRIRTEHFPLTLESARPSHTSQYLCASSEIGQGPETQYFGPGTRLLVL.

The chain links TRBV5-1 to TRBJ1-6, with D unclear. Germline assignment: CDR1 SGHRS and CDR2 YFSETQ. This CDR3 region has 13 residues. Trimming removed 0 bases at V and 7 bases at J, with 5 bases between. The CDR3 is CASSLGENSPLHF. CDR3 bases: TGCGCCAGCAGCTTGGGGGAAAATTCACCCCTCCACTTT.

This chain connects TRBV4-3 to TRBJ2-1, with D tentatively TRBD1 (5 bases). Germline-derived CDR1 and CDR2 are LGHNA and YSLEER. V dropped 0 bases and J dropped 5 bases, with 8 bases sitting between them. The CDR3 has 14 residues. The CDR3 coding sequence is TGCGCCAGCAGCCAAGACAGGGTTAACAATGAGCAGTTCTTC. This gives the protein CASSQDRVNNEQFF.

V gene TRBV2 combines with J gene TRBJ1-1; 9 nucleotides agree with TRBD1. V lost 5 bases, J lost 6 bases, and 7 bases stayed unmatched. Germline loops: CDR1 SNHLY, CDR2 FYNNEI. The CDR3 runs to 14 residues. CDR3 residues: CASSLGQGTPEAFF. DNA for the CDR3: TGTGCCAGCAGTTTGGGACAGGGAACCCCTGAAGCTTTCTTT.

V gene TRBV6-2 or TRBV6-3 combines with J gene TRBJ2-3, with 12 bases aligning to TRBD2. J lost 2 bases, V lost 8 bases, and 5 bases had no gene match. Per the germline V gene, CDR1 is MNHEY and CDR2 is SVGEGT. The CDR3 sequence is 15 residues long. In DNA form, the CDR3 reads TGTGCCAGCCTCCGGACTAGCGGGAACACAGATACGCAGTATTTT. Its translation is CASLRTSGNTDTQYF.

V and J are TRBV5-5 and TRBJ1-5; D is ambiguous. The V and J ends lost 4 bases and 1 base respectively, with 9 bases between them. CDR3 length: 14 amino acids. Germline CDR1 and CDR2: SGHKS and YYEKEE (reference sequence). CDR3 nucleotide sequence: TGTGCCAGCAGCACCGTAGGGAGCAATCAGCCCCAGCATTTT. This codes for CASSTVGSNQPQHF.

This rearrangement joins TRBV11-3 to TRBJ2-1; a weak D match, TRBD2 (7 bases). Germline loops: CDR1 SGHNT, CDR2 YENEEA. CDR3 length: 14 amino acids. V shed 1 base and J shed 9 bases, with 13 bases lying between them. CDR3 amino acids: CASSLGGGASEQFF. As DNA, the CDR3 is TGTGCCAGCAGCTTAGGAGGGGGGGCCAGTGAGCAGTTCTTC. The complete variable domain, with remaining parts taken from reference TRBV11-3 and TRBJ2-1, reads EAGVVQSPRYKIIEKKQPVAFWCNPISGHNTLYWYLQNLGQGPELLIRYENEEAVDDSQLPKDRFSAERLKGVDSTLKIQPAELGDSAVYLCASSLGGGASEQFFGPGTRLTVL.